The 14 T cell receptor beta chains given below trace back to one sample, sequenced in a study of blood T cell repertoires in COVID-19. TCRdb's table, derived via immunoSEQ multiplex PCR, lists solely in-frame clones and lacks some. Of about 130,000 clones listed, approximately 85% were seen once; the top ten hold about a sixth. The specimen sequenced was peripheral blood. These receptors all stem from a man between 25 and 39 years old with COVID-19, enrolled during active disease.

The chain uses TRBV7-9 and TRBJ1-4; D call uncertain. The V gene's germline CDR1 is SEHNR and CDR2 FQNEAQ (reference sequence). The CDR3 has 16 residues. The V and J ends lost 3 bases and 1 base respectively, with 12 bases between them. DNA for the CDR3: TGTGCCAGCAGCTTGGTATTAAGAGGAACTAATGAAAAACTGTTTTTT. Translated, it gives CASSLVLRGTNEKLFF.

The chain joins TRBV7-9 to TRBJ2-3; D possibly corresponds to TRBD1 (6 bases). The CDR3 is 16 amino acids. Looked up from germline, CDR1 is SEHNR and CDR2 is FQNEAQ (reference sequence). V lost 5 bases to trimming and J lost 2 bases, with 17 bases between them. The CDR3 here is CASSPYRTVATDTQYF. The CDR3 nucleotides are TGTGCCAGCAGCCCCTACAGGACAGTAGCCACAGATACGCAGTATTTT.

V is TRBV27 and J is TRBJ1-6; no reliable D call. Trimming stripped 5 bases from V and 7 bases from J, with 6 bases between. This CDR3 has 12 residues. CDR1 is MNHEY and CDR2 is SMNVEV in the germline V gene (reference sequence). CDR3 coding DNA: TGTGCCAGCAGTCCCAGGAATTCACCCCTCCACTTT. Translation gives CASSPRNSPLHF.

The chain joins TRBV9 to TRBJ1-2, with D maybe TRBD1 (6 bases). The germline V gene encodes CDR1 SGDLS and CDR2 YYNGEE. This CDR3 is built from 13 residues. V dropped 4 bases and J dropped 2 bases, with 9 bases sitting between them. The CDR3 loop reads CASSPQGNYGYTF. The DNA for the CDR3 is TGTGCCAGCAGCCCGCAGGGGAACTATGGCTACACCTTC.

DNA for the CDR3: TGTGCCAGCAGCCCTCCCGGGACAGGGGACGGAAACACCATATATTTT. Its translation is CASSPPGTGDGNTIYF. This sequence joins TRBV6-2 or TRBV6-3 and TRBJ1-3; 10 bases fit TRBD1. V gave up 6 bases and J gave up 4 bases; unmatched junction bases: 9. The CDR3 is 16 residues long. The V gene's germline CDR1 is MNHEY and CDR2 SVGEGT.

The rearrangement joins TRBV29-1 to TRBJ2-7; TRBD1 matches 7 bases. Trimming at V came to 7 bases and at J to 2 bases, leaving 8 bases not matched to a gene. Germline V gene data show CDR1 as SQVTM and CDR2 as ANQGSEA. The CDR3 consists of 13 residues. The CDR3 is CSAERQGAYEQYF. The CDR3 DNA reads as TGCAGCGCCGAACGGCAGGGGGCCTACGAGCAGTACTTC.

This clone was seen at least ten times. The chain uses TRBV27 and TRBJ1-5, with unresolved D. CDR1 and CDR2 (germline): MNHEY, SMNVEV (reference sequence). The CDR3 covers 13 residues. V dropped 6 bases and J dropped 4 bases, with 10 bases sitting between them. As DNA, the CDR3 is TGTGCCAGCAGGCCCGCGCTTAATCAGCCCCAGCATTTT. This translates into CASRPALNQPQHF.

The chain employs TRBV6-5 and TRBJ2-7, with 8 nucleotides matching TRBD1. Germline-derived CDR1 and CDR2 are MNHEY and SVGAGI. Trimming removed 6 bases from V and 2 bases from J; junction bases left unmatched: 9. The CDR3 is 15 amino acids. This CDR3 is CASRVGQGGPYEQYF. CDR3 DNA: TGTGCCAGCAGGGTTGGACAGGGTGGACCCTACGAGCAGTACTTC.

The J gene is TRBJ2-2, the V gene TRBV5-1; D remains ambiguous. Germline V gives CDR1 SGHRS, CDR2 YFSETQ. CDR3 length equals 14 residues. Trimming took off 0 bases at V and 2 bases at J, with 5 bases between the two ends. For the CDR3, the DNA is TGCGCCAGCAGCTTGGAGCGCAACACCGGGGAGCTGTTTTTT. It encodes CASSLERNTGELFF. Full variable domain (rest looked up from reference TRBV5-1 and TRBJ2-2): KAGVTQTPRYLIKTRGQQVTLSCSPISGHRSVSWYQQTPGQGLQFLFEYFSETQRNKGNFPGRFSGRQFSNSRSEMNVSTLELGDSALYLCASSLERNTGELFFGEGSRLTVL.

The rearrangement links TRBV9 to TRBJ2-5; 9 bases are a match to TRBD1. Germline V CDR1 and CDR2: SGDLS, YYNGEE. J was trimmed by 2 bases and V by 3 bases; bases with no gene match: 8. The CDR3 totals 16 residues. CDR3 sequence (DNA): TGTGCCAGCAGCGAGGCCACCGGGACAGGGCAAGAGACCCAGTACTTC. Translation gives CASSEATGTGQETQYF.

The chain is built from TRBV27 and TRBJ1-6; no firm D call. V shed 4 bases and J shed 1 base, with 20 bases lying between them. The germline V gene has CDR1 MNHEY and CDR2 SMNVEV (reference sequence). The CDR3 spans 19 residues. The CDR3 reads CASSSAVALRASYNSPLHF. CDR3 nucleotides: TGTGCCAGCAGTTCCGCAGTAGCCCTGAGGGCTTCCTATAATTCACCCCTCCACTTT.

This chain joins TRBV7-9 and TRBJ1-3; 7 bases match TRBD1. CDR1 and CDR2 from the germline V gene are SEHNR and FQNEAQ (reference sequence). The CDR3 runs 17 residues. V was clipped by 1 base and J by 0 bases; unmatched bases: 6. The CDR3: CASSLGTGQNSGNTIYF. As DNA, the CDR3 is TGTGCCAGCAGCTTAGGGACGGGACAGAACTCTGGAAACACCATATATTTT.

The chain employs TRBV5-1 and TRBJ2-7; TRBD1 matches at 8 bases. Germline CDR1 SGHRS, CDR2 YFSETQ. The CDR3 totals 18 residues. V lost 0 bases and J lost 4; bases outside the gene matches: 15. The CDR3 protein is CASSLVGRGRGEAYEQYF. DNA for the CDR3: TGCGCCAGCAGCTTGGTTGGCAGGGGGCGGGGAGAGGCTTACGAGCAGTACTTC.

This clone has a single count. The V gene is TRBV19, the J gene TRBJ2-3, with a weak D call TRBD2 (5 bases). The CDR3 consists of 14 residues. Germline CDR1 and CDR2: LNHDA and SQIVND (reference sequence). V was shortened by 1 base and J by 0 bases, with 5 bases between the two germline ends. The CDR3 DNA reads TGTGCCAGTAGTATAGGGACTAGCACAGATACGCAGTATTTT. Its protein is CASSIGTSTDTQYF.